This is a list of T cell receptor beta chains from one sample in a study of control samples from healthy donors and cancer patients. Profiled with immunoSEQ multiplex PCR; TCRdb holds only in-frame clones, not every one. The profile shows approximately 120,000 clones, roughly 84% of them singletons. The specimen sequenced was blood. These receptors were obtained from a man aged 35-49 years in good health. Both conserved end residues are part of each CDR3. The D gene is left open where the match is weak. Only some rows state a clone size, as once, few, many or a class for expanded clones.

J: TRBJ2-1
D: .
size: .
V: TRBV10-1
DNA: TGCGCCAGCAGCGATGACCACAATGAGCAGTTCTTC
CDR3: CASSDDHNEQFF

J: TRBJ2-1
D: .
size: .
V: TRBV6-5
DNA: TGTGCCAGCAGTTACTCCCCGGGACTTCCCAACAATGAGCAGTTCTTC
CDR3: CASSYSPGLPNNEQFF

J: TRBJ1-5
D: .
size: .
V: TRBV3-1/TRBV3-2
DNA: TGTGCCAGCAGCCAAGAATTAGCTCAGCCCCAGCATTTT
CDR3: CASSQELAQPQHF

J: TRBJ1-1
D: .
size: .
V: TRBV6-2/TRBV6-3
DNA: TGTGCCAGCAGCCTACCCTCGGGCACGCTAGGCACTGAAGCTTTCTTT
CDR3: CASSLPSGTLGTEAFF

J: TRBJ1-3
D: TRBD1
size: .
V: TRBV5-1
DNA: TGCGCCAGCAGCGAGGACAGGGGGATTGGAAACACCATATATTTT
CDR3: CASSEDRGIGNTIYF

J: TRBJ1-5
D: .
size: once
V: TRBV5-6
DNA: TGTGCCAGCAGCTTAGGGATGGATCAGCCCCAGCATTTT
CDR3: CASSLGMDQPQHF

J: TRBJ2-1
D: .
size: .
V: TRBV14
DNA: TGTGCCAGCAGCCGCCCTAGGACAGTTAATGAGCAGTTCTTC
CDR3: CASSRPRTVNEQFF

J: TRBJ1-2
D: .
size: few
V: TRBV4-3
DNA: TGCGCCAGCAGCCAAAGCGGGGATGGCTACACCTTC
CDR3: CASSQSGDGYTF

J: TRBJ1-1
D: .
size: .
V: TRBV11-3
DNA: TGTGCCAGCAGCTCAGGGACAACCACTGAAGCTTTCTTT
CDR3: CASSSGTTTEAFF

J: TRBJ2-7
D: .
size: .
V: TRBV6-5
DNA: TGTGCCAGCAGACTCGGCACCACCGGCTACGAGCAGTACTTC
CDR3: CASRLGTTGYEQYF

J: TRBJ1-3
D: .
size: once
V: TRBV7-8
DNA: TGTGCCAGCAGCACCTCCACAAGTTTCGGATTCTCTGGAAACACCATATATTTT
CDR3: CASSTSTSFGFSGNTIYF

J: TRBJ2-5
D: TRBD2
size: .
V: TRBV13
DNA: TGTGCCAGCAGCCCCTCTCTGAGCGGGGGGGCCCAAGAGACCCAGTACTTC
CDR3: CASSPSLSGGAQETQYF

J: TRBJ1-1
D: TRBD1
size: .
V: TRBV9
DNA: TGTGCCAGCAGCGTAGTCGCAGGGGGCTACAACACTGAAGCTTTCTTT
CDR3: CASSVVAGGYNTEAFF

J: TRBJ1-2
D: TRBD1
size: .
V: TRBV23-1
DNA: TGCGCCAGCAGTCGAGGGGGCGCCGGGGACTATGGCTACACCTTC
CDR3: CASSRGGAGDYGYTF

J: TRBJ1-5
D: .
size: .
V: TRBV30
DNA: TGTGCCTGGAGTACGACAGATACTGGGCCCCAGCATTTT
CDR3: CAWSTTDTGPQHF

J: TRBJ1-6
D: .
size: .
V: TRBV5-1
DNA: TGCGCCAGCAGCTTTTGGGGCCGGGGTGATAATTCACCCCTCCACTTT
CDR3: CASSFWGRGDNSPLHF

J: TRBJ2-3
D: TRBD2
size: .
V: TRBV15
DNA: TGTGCCACCAGCAGAGGGACTAGCGGGGGAGAAGATACGCAGTATTTT
CDR3: CATSRGTSGGEDTQYF

J: TRBJ2-6
D: .
size: .
V: TRBV5-6
DNA: TGTGCCAGCAGGTGGGGCAGGACCACCTCTGGGGCCAACGTCCTGACTTTC
CDR3: CASRWGRTTSGANVLTF

J: TRBJ1-2
D: .
size: .
V: TRBV6-6
DNA: TGTGCCAGCAGTTACTCAGGCCAACGGGCTAACTATGGCTACACCTTC
CDR3: CASSYSGQRANYGYTF

J: TRBJ1-6
D: TRBD1
size: .
V: TRBV11-3
DNA: TGTGCCAGCGGAAGGACAGGGGGCGCCTCCTATAATTCACCCCTCCACTTT
CDR3: CASGRTGGASYNSPLHF

J: TRBJ1-1
D: .
size: .
V: TRBV12-3/TRBV12-4
DNA: TGTGCCAGCAGTATTTTGAGGCTCACTGAAGCTTTCTTT
CDR3: CASSILRLTEAFF

J: TRBJ2-3
D: .
size: .
V: TRBV6-5
DNA: TGTGCCAGCAGTTACTCGATGGGAGATAGCACAGATACGCAGTATTTT
CDR3: CASSYSMGDSTDTQYF

J: TRBJ1-1
D: .
size: .
V: TRBV5-6
DNA: TGTGCCAGCAGCTTTATAACTGATAACACTGAAGCTTTCTTT
CDR3: CASSFITDNTEAFF

J: TRBJ1-5
D: .
size: .
V: TRBV5-5
DNA: TGTGCCAGCAGCCGCGATCCGGAAAAGCCCCAGCATTTT
CDR3: CASSRDPEKPQHF

J: TRBJ2-5
D: TRBD2
size: .
V: TRBV7-9
DNA: TGTGCCAGCAGCACAGCACTAGCGGGGGCAGGGGAGACCCAGTACTTC
CDR3: CASSTALAGAGETQYF

J: TRBJ1-1
D: .
size: .
V: TRBV11-2
DNA: TGTGCCAGCAGCTTAGACAGGAGTACTGAAGCTTTCTTT
CDR3: CASSLDRSTEAFF

J: TRBJ2-3
D: TRBD2
size: .
V: TRBV10-3
DNA: TGTGCCATCAGCCCTGGACTAGCGGGGGGGCGAACAGATACGCAGTATTTT
CDR3: CAISPGLAGGRTDTQYF

J: TRBJ2-1
D: TRBD2
size: .
V: TRBV27
DNA: TGTGCCAGGGACCGGGGGGTTTCCTACAATGAGCAGTTCTTC
CDR3: CARDRGVSYNEQFF

J: TRBJ1-5
D: TRBD1
size: .
V: TRBV7-9
DNA: TGTGCCAGCAGCCCGACAGGGAATCAGCCCCAGCATTTT
CDR3: CASSPTGNQPQHF

J: TRBJ2-1
D: .
size: few
V: TRBV9
DNA: TGTGCCAGCAGCGGGAGGAGGAGGGATGTTAGTCATGAGCAGTTCTTC
CDR3: CASSGRRRDVSHEQFF

J: TRBJ2-3
D: TRBD2
size: .
V: TRBV6-6
DNA: TGTGCCAGCATAAGGACTAGCGGGGGATCAGATACGCAGTATTTT
CDR3: CASIRTSGGSDTQYF

J: TRBJ1-2
D: .
size: .
V: TRBV19
DNA: TGTGCCAGTAGTAATCGGACCCCGCTTATAGGCTACACCTTC
CDR3: CASSNRTPLIGYTF

J: TRBJ2-7
D: TRBD2
size: .
V: TRBV4-1
DNA: TGCGCCAGCAGCTTATTAGCGGCGGGGGGTTCCTACGAGCAGTACTTC
CDR3: CASSLLAAGGSYEQYF

J: TRBJ1-5
D: TRBD1
size: .
V: TRBV6-6
DNA: TGTGCCAGCAGTTGGGGGACAGGGGGCAATCAGCCCCAGCATTTT
CDR3: CASSWGTGGNQPQHF

J: TRBJ1-2
D: TRBD1
size: .
V: TRBV6-5
DNA: TGTGCCAGCAGTCGGACAGGGGTTTTCAGAGGCTACACCTTC
CDR3: CASSRTGVFRGYTF

J: TRBJ1-5
D: .
size: .
V: TRBV6-6
DNA: TGTGCCAGCCGGACAGCTAATCAGCCCCAGCATTTT
CDR3: CASRTANQPQHF

J: TRBJ1-2
D: .
size: few
V: TRBV14
DNA: TGTGCCAGCAGCCAAGCCAGGAACTATGGCTACACCTTC
CDR3: CASSQARNYGYTF

J: TRBJ2-7
D: TRBD1
size: .
V: TRBV11-3
DNA: TGTGCCAGCAGTTCCGGGACAGTAAAGAACGAGCAGTACTTC
CDR3: CASSSGTVKNEQYF

J: TRBJ1-2
D: .
size: .
V: TRBV10-3
DNA: TGTGCCATCAGTGGGGGGGCTAACTATGGCTACACCTTC
CDR3: CAISGGANYGYTF

J: TRBJ1-4
D: TRBD1
size: once
V: TRBV5-1
DNA: TGCGCCAGCAGCGCCCAACAGGGGGCAAATGAAAAACTGTTTTTT
CDR3: CASSAQQGANEKLFF

J: TRBJ1-6
D: .
size: .
V: TRBV11-3
DNA: TGTGCCAGCAGCTCCTCCGCAGGGCTAATTGGTTCACCCCTCCACTTT
CDR3: CASSSSAGLIGSPLHF

J: TRBJ1-5
D: TRBD1
size: .
V: TRBV6-5
DNA: TGTGCCAGCCGATTCGGGACAGACAATCAGCCCCAGCATTTT
CDR3: CASRFGTDNQPQHF

J: TRBJ1-2
D: TRBD1
size: .
V: TRBV13
DNA: TGTGCCAGCAGCTCCCATGGACAGGTGGTCTATGGCTACACCTTC
CDR3: CASSSHGQVVYGYTF

J: TRBJ1-6
D: TRBD1
size: .
V: TRBV30
DNA: TGTGCCTGGAGCGCCGGACAGGGGAAAGTTGCCTATAATTCACCCCTCCACTTT
CDR3: CAWSAGQGKVAYNSPLHF

J: TRBJ1-6
D: .
size: .
V: TRBV5-1
DNA: TGCGCCAGCAGCCCCGAGGACTATGCTCATTCACCCCTCCACTTT
CDR3: CASSPEDYAHSPLHF

J: TRBJ2-4
D: .
size: .
V: TRBV5-6
DNA: TGTGCCAGCAGCTACCTCGAGGTACCGGACATTCAGTACTTC
CDR3: CASSYLEVPDIQYF

J: TRBJ2-2
D: .
size: few
V: TRBV27
DNA: TGTGCCAGCAGCCCCATCGAGACCGGGGAGCTGTTTTTT
CDR3: CASSPIETGELFF

J: TRBJ2-1
D: TRBD1
size: .
V: TRBV7-9
DNA: TGTGCCACTCCAGGGGGTCGGATCGACAATGAGCAGTTCTTC
CDR3: CATPGGRIDNEQFF

J: TRBJ1-2
D: TRBD1
size: .
V: TRBV12-3/TRBV12-4
DNA: TGTGCCAGCACCCCACAGGGGAACTATGGCTACACCTTC
CDR3: CASTPQGNYGYTF

J: TRBJ1-4
D: .
size: .
V: TRBV19
DNA: TGTGCCAGTAGTGGCCTTAATGAAAAACTGTTTTTT
CDR3: CASSGLNEKLFF

J: TRBJ2-7
D: .
size: .
V: TRBV5-8
DNA: TGTGCCAGCAGCTTGAGGACTCGAGGCTACGAGCAGTACTTC
CDR3: CASSLRTRGYEQYF

J: TRBJ1-1
D: .
size: .
V: TRBV30
DNA: TGTGCCTATAGAAAACAGTTGGGGTGGACCGAAGCTTTCTTT
CDR3: CAYRKQLGWTEAFF

J: TRBJ2-7
D: TRBD2
size: medium-sized
V: TRBV11-3
DNA: TGTGCCAGCAGCCCCAGCGGGAGGGGGGAAACCTACGAGCAGTACTTC
CDR3: CASSPSGRGETYEQYF

J: TRBJ2-1
D: .
size: .
V: TRBV7-2
DNA: TGTGCCAGCAGCTCAGAGGTGGGGGTCTACAATGAGCAGTTCTTC
CDR3: CASSSEVGVYNEQFF

J: TRBJ2-1
D: TRBD1
size: .
V: TRBV7-2
DNA: TGTGCCAGCAGCTTAGTTGCAGGGGGTAACGATGAGCAGTTCTTC
CDR3: CASSLVAGGNDEQFF